The rows below give T cell receptor beta chains drawn from one sample of a study of blood T cells in healthy people across ages. TCRdb ran MiXCR on the 5' RACE reads and lists one entry per CDR3 protein. This table has around 1,000,000 distinct CDR3 sequences, 35% to 40% appearing once. The sequenced sample was blood. The receptors were sampled from a man between 18 and 35 years old in good health. CDR3s include the opening cysteine and the closing phenylalanine or tryptophan. A D gene is named only where the DNA matches it firmly. Expanded clones are given a class, and other clones once, few, many or no size at all.

. once TRBJ2-7 TRBV7-6 CASSFQARGNEQYF TGTGCCAGCAGCTTTCAAGCTCGGGGAAATGAGCAGTACTTC
. few TRBJ2-7 TRBV4-3 CASSQLQKTEQYF TGCGCCAGCAGCCAATTGCAGAAAACCGAGCAGTACTTC
. . TRBJ1-1 TRBV6-6 CASSYRLLNTEAFF TGTGCCAGCAGTTACCGTCTCCTGAACACTGAAGCTTTCTTT
. . TRBJ1-2 TRBV14 CASSPSHYGYTF TGTGCCAGCAGCCCCAGCCACTATGGCTACACCTTC
. . TRBJ1-5 TRBV28 CATQEIYSNQPQHF TGTGCCACCCAGGAGATATATAGCAATCAGCCCCAGCATTTT
. . TRBJ1-2 TRBV4-3 CASSQEGRGVPLNYGYTF TGCGCCAGCAGCCAAGAAGGCCGGGGAGTCCCCCTCAACTATGGCTACACCTTC
. . TRBJ1-3 TRBV14 CASSRGRSGNTIYF TGTGCCAGCAGTCGAGGGCGCTCTGGAAACACCATATATTTT
TRBD1 few TRBJ1-4 TRBV5-5 CASSRRDRDEKLFF TGTGCCAGCAGCCGCCGGGACAGGGATGAAAAACTGTTTTTT
. . TRBJ1-3 TRBV7-2 CASSLGAGTNSGNTIYF TGTGCCAGCAGCTTAGGTGCCGGGACAAACTCTGGAAACACCATATATTTT
. . TRBJ2-7 TRBV7-2 CASSLKGGPTSYEQYF TGTGCCAGCAGCTTAAAGGGGGGGCCGACGTCCTACGAGCAGTACTTC
. . TRBJ2-2 TRBV12-5 CASGSRENTGELFF TGTGCTAGTGGTTCCCGGGAAAACACCGGGGAGCTGTTTTTT
TRBD2 few TRBJ2-4 TRBV20-1 CSATGGEKNIQYF TGCAGTGCCACGGGGGGGGAAAAAAACATTCAGTACTTC
. few TRBJ2-1 TRBV20-1 CSSSLGADEQFF TGCAGCAGTAGTCTAGGGGCCGATGAGCAGTTCTTC
. few TRBJ2-7 TRBV20-1 CSAIDKREQGPISYEQYF TGCAGTGCTATAGACAAGAGAGAACAGGGTCCGATCTCCTACGAGCAGTACTTC
TRBD1 . TRBJ1-1 TRBV7-9 CASSLDRGLFGNTEAFF TGTGCCAGCAGCTTGGACAGGGGGCTCTTTGGGAACACTGAAGCTTTCTTT
. . TRBJ2-5 TRBV12-3/TRBV12-4 CASRPIGDGQETQYF TGTGCCAGCAGACCCATAGGGGACGGACAAGAGACCCAGTACTTC